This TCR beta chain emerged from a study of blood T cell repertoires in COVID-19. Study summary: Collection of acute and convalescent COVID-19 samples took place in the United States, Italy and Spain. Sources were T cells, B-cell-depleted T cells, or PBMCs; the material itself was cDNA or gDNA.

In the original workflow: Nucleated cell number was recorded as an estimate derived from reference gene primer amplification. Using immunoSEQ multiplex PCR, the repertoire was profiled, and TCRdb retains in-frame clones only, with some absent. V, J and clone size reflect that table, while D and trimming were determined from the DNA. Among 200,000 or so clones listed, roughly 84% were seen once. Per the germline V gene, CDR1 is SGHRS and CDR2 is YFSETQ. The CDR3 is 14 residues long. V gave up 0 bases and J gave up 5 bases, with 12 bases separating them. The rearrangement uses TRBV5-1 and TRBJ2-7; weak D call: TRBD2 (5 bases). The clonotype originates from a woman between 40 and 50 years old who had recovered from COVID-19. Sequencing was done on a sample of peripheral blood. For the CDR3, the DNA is TGCGCCAGCAGCTTGGACGGGAACCCAAACGAGCAGTACTTC. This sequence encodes CASSLDGNPNEQYF.